A selection of T cell receptor beta chains follows, all from one sample in a study of blood T cell repertoires in COVID-19. Assay: immunoSEQ multiplex PCR; the TCRdb copy retains only in-frame clones and omits some. The table lists approximately 50,000 clones, more than 80% of them singletons. Sequencing was carried out using peripheral blood. The receptors shown here come from a man in his 60s with COVID-19, enrolled during active disease. The CDR3 runs from the conserved cysteine through the conserved F or W. The order of the fields is V gene, clone size, D gene, J gene, CDR3 length, CDR3 DNA, CDR3 protein. D genes are given only for firm matches. A row's size may be missing; if present it is once, few, many or a size class.

TRBV19,-,TRBD2,TRBJ2-2,17,TGTGCCAGTAGCAGGACTAGCGGGGGGATGAGTACCGGGGAGCTGTTTTTT,CASSRTSGGMSTGELFF
TRBV19,-,TRBD1,TRBJ1-1,13,TGTGCCAGTCGTGGACAGGGGGACACTGAAGCTTTCTTT,CASRGQGDTEAFF
TRBV11-2,few,TRBD2,TRBJ2-7,14,TGTGCCAGCAGCTTATATTCTAGCGGGGTCGAGCAGTACTTC,CASSLYSSGVEQYF
TRBV2,few,TRBD1,TRBJ1-1,17,TGTGCCAGCAGATCCGGAGGGACAGGGGCTAGGAACACTGAAGCTTTCTTT,CASRSGGTGARNTEAFF
TRBV10-2,-,TRBD1,TRBJ1-2,15,TGCGCCAGCAGTGAGTTGGACAGGGGGTACTATGGCTACACCTTC,CASSELDRGYYGYTF
TRBV5-1,medium-sized,-,TRBJ2-5,15,TGCGCCAGCAGCTTGGGGAGGGCGGGAAAAGAGACCCAGTACTTC,CASSLGRAGKETQYF
TRBV7-9,few,TRBD1,TRBJ2-2,14,TGTGCCAGCAGCTGGGGACAGCCTACCGGGGAGCTGTTTTTT,CASSWGQPTGELFF
TRBV19,few,TRBD2,TRBJ2-7,18,TGTGCCAGTAGTATGGTTGGTTGGGCGACTAGCGGATCCTACGAGCAGTACTTC,CASSMVGWATSGSYEQYF
TRBV5-1,-,TRBD1,TRBJ1-1,15,TGCGCCAGCAGCCCGTGGGACAGTTCCGACGCTGAAGCTTTCTTT,CASSPWDSSDAEAFF
TRBV6-5,-,TRBD2,TRBJ2-2,15,TGTGCCAGCAGACTAACTAGCGGGGGTACCGGGGAGCTGTTTTTT,CASRLTSGGTGELFF
TRBV7-2,-,-,TRBJ1-2,14,TGTGCCAGCAGCCTCAATCGGGTCACATCAGGCTACACCTTC,CASSLNRVTSGYTF
TRBV5-1,-,TRBD1,TRBJ1-1,14,TGCGCCAGCAGCTTGAGTGGACAGGGGCCTGAAGCTTTCTTT,CASSLSGQGPEAFF
TRBV5-1,-,TRBD2,TRBJ2-2,18,TGCGCCAGCAGCTGGACTAGCGGGGGGCCTTCGAACACCGGGGAGCTGTTTTTT,CASSWTSGGPSNTGELFF
TRBV7-2,-,-,TRBJ1-1,14,TGTGCCAGCAGCAGCCGGCAGGGAGGCACTGAAGCTTTCTTT,CASSSRQGGTEAFF
TRBV3-1/TRBV3-2,-,TRBD1,TRBJ1-2,15,TGTGCCAGCAGCCAAGTGCACAGGGGGGCAGGTGGCTACACCTTC,CASSQVHRGAGGYTF
TRBV6-4,-,TRBD2,TRBJ2-7,18,TGTGCCAGCAGTGTAACTAGCGGGCGGTCCGGAATCATCTACGAGCAGTACTTC,CASSVTSGRSGIIYEQYF
TRBV5-5,-,-,TRBJ2-7,16,TGTGCCAGCAGCGCTGTTGGGCAGGCGAGCTCCTACGAGCAGTACTTC,CASSAVGQASSYEQYF
TRBV6-2/TRBV6-3,-,TRBD1,TRBJ1-2,14,TGTGCCAGCAGTTACCGGGACAGGGCTTATGGCTACACCTTC,CASSYRDRAYGYTF
TRBV5-1,-,TRBD2,TRBJ2-2,17,TGCGCCAGCAGCACGACCGGGACTAGCGGGAAAACCGGGGAGCTGTTTTTT,CASSTTGTSGKTGELFF
TRBV11-2,-,TRBD1,TRBJ2-2,15,TGTGCCAGCAGAGCTCCAGGGGGCAATGCCGGGGAGCTGTTTTTT,CASRAPGGNAGELFF
TRBV5-1,-,TRBD2,TRBJ2-1,15,TGCGCCAGCAGCTTGGGCGCGGGGGGTTACAATGAGCAGTTCTTC,CASSLGAGGYNEQFF
TRBV19,-,TRBD2,TRBJ2-1,17,TGTGCCAGTAGTATAGGGTCCGCTAGCGGGACCCGCAATGAGCAGTTCTTC,CASSIGSASGTRNEQFF